Presented here are 27 T cell receptor beta chains from one specimen sequenced in a study of blood T cell repertoires in COVID-19. Using immunoSEQ multiplex PCR, the repertoire was profiled, and TCRdb retains in-frame clones only, with some absent. The sample lists fewer than 200,000 clones; around 84% were seen once. The sequenced sample was peripheral blood. Receptor source: a woman between 45 and 65 years old with COVID-19, enrolled during active disease.

This sequence joins TRBV6-5 and TRBJ2-7, with D possibly TRBD1 on 6 matching bases. V was shortened by 0 bases and J by 2 bases, with 11 bases between the two germline ends. This CDR3 is 15 amino acids long. Germline-derived CDR1 and CDR2 are MNHEY and SVGAGI. The CDR3, as DNA: TGTGCCAGCAGTTACTCTGCCAGGGGAACCTACGAGCAGTACTTC. Its protein product is CASSYSARGTYEQYF.

The rearrangement joins TRBV11-2 to TRBJ2-2, with 9 bases identical to TRBD2. Trimming took 4 bases from V and 6 from J; bases not matched to a gene: 12. Germline V lookup: CDR1 SGHAT, CDR2 FQNNGV. The CDR3 extends over 17 amino acids. CDR3 bases: TGTGCCAGCAGCTATTTGAAGCACGGCGGGGGGGCCGGGGAGCTGTTTTTT. Its protein is CASSYLKHGGGAGELFF.

The V gene is TRBV18, the J gene TRBJ1-1; TRBD1 matches 8 bases. V shed 2 bases and J 3 bases; nucleotides not matched to a gene: 2. The germline V gene has CDR1 KGHSH and CDR2 LQKENI. This CDR3 spans 14 amino acids. The CDR3 region is CASSPTQGDTEAFF. DNA for the CDR3: TGTGCCAGCTCACCAACACAGGGGGACACTGAAGCTTTCTTT.

J is TRBJ2-1 and V is TRBV4-1; TRBD2 matches 10 bases. Germline assignment: CDR1 MGHRA and CDR2 YSYEKL. V lost 0 bases and J lost 4; bases outside the gene matches: 6. The length of the CDR3 is 17 residues. The CDR3: CASSQDPPSGGYNEQFF. CDR3 sequence (DNA): TGCGCCAGCAGCCAAGATCCCCCTAGCGGGGGTTACAATGAGCAGTTCTTC.

The chain carries TRBV3-1 (or the pseudogene TRBV3-2) and TRBJ2-3, with a tentative D call TRBD1 (5 bases). Germline loops: CDR1 LGHDT, CDR2 YNNKEL (reference sequence). With 0 bases removed from V and 2 bases from J, the gap between germline ends came to 9 bases. This CDR3 region has 15 residues. CDR3 coding DNA: TGTGCCAGCAGCCAAGAAAGAGGACACACAGATACGCAGTATTTT. It yields the protein CASSQERGHTDTQYF.

This rearrangement joins TRBV9 to TRBJ2-2; D perhaps matches TRBD1 (5 bases). Germline V gene sequence: CDR1 SGDLS, CDR2 YYNGEE. The CDR3 sequence is 13 residues long. V gave up 4 bases and J gave up 8 bases, with 12 bases separating them. The CDR3 loop reads CASSIRGGGELFF. The CDR3, as DNA: TGTGCCAGCAGCATAAGGGGTGGTGGGGAGCTGTTTTTT.

The J gene is TRBJ2-3, the V gene TRBV7-3; 7 bases match TRBD2. V shed 5 bases, J shed 0 bases, and the junction held 11 bases outside the gene matches. This CDR3 is built from 17 residues. Germline V CDR1 and CDR2: SGHTA, FQGTGA. The CDR3 sequence is CASSQPSAGPSTDTQYF. The CDR3 DNA follows: TGTGCCAGCAGCCAACCTTCAGCGGGGCCAAGCACAGATACGCAGTATTTT.

In its sample, this clone was seen once. CDR3 region: CASSSSTGAAYNEQFF. Here the CDR3 DNA reads TGTGCCAGCAGTTCCTCGACAGGCGCAGCTTACAATGAGCAGTTCTTC. J is TRBJ2-1 and V is TRBV6-5; TRBD1 is a possible D gene (6 bases). Germline values: CDR1 MNHEY, CDR2 SVGAGI. V lost 4 bases, J lost 4 bases, and 17 bases lay in between. The CDR3 consists of 16 residues.

The chain carries TRBV6-5 and TRBJ2-7; 9 nucleotides line up with TRBD1. The CDR3 totals 15 residues. After removal of 0 bases from V and 4 bases from J, the junction contained 4 bases not matched to a gene. CDR1 and CDR2 (germline): MNHEY, SVGAGI. The CDR3 region has the DNA TGTGCCAGCAGTTACTCGAACAGGGGGCAGTACGAGCAGTACTTC. Translating it yields CASSYSNRGQYEQYF.

The V and J genes are TRBV7-9 and TRBJ2-1; 9 bases match TRBD2. J lost 6 bases, V lost 4 bases, and 7 bases had no gene match. CDR3 length: 15 amino acids. The germline CDR1 and CDR2 sequences are SEHNR and FQNEAQ (reference sequence). This chain's CDR3 is CASSSLAGASNEQFF. The DNA of the CDR3 is TGTGCCAGCAGCTCCTTAGCGGGGGCCTCCAATGAGCAGTTCTTC.

This clone was picked up a small number of times. V is TRBV11-2 and J is TRBJ2-2; perhaps TRBD2 as D (5 bases). Germline V gene lookup returns CDR1 SGHAT and CDR2 FQNNGV. Trimming removed 7 bases from V and 5 bases from J, with 14 bases in between. The CDR3 is 14 residues long. The CDR3 DNA sequence: TGTGCCAGCATAGCGACGGATGGAACCGGGGAGCTGTTTTTT. It yields the protein CASIATDGTGELFF.

The chain couples TRBV28 to TRBJ2-5; tentatively, D is TRBD2 (7 bases). Germline CDR1 reads MDHEN; CDR2 reads SYDVKM. This CDR3 has 18 residues. Trimming cost V 2 bases and J 4 bases, with 23 bases left between them. In DNA, the CDR3 is TGTGCCAGCAGTTTAAGGTGGCGTGGGGGGCGGGGGCGAGAGACCCAGTACTTC. Protein: CASSLRWRGGRGRETQYF.

The chain recombines TRBV7-8 with TRBJ2-1; no clear D. Trimming pared 1 base from V and 5 bases from J, leaving 9 bases between. Germline V gives CDR1 SGHVS, CDR2 FQNEAQ. The CDR3 has 14 amino acids. CDR3 in amino acids: CASSLVIADNEQFF. Here the CDR3 DNA reads TGTGCCAGCAGCTTAGTTATAGCCGACAATGAGCAGTTCTTC.

The rearrangement joins TRBV2 to TRBJ2-2, with 11 bases matching TRBD2. The CDR3 loop spans 14 amino acids. After removal of 8 bases from V and 2 bases from J, the junction contained 1 base not matched to a gene. Per germline, CDR1 SNHLY and CDR2 FYNNEI. The chain's CDR3 is CASRLAGNTGELFF. CDR3 bases: TGTGCCAGCCGACTAGCGGGAAACACCGGGGAGCTGTTTTTT.

The chain carries TRBV4-1 and TRBJ2-7, with 7 bases aligning to TRBD1. Trimming removed 3 bases from V and 3 bases from J; junction bases left unmatched: 5. CDR1 and CDR2 (germline): MGHRA, YSYEKL. The length of the CDR3 is 14 residues. The CDR3 loop reads CASSHLRDSYEQYF. CDR3 in DNA: TGCGCCAGCAGCCACCTCCGGGACAGCTACGAGCAGTACTTC.

In this sample, this clone turned up once. This chain uses TRBV4-3 with TRBJ2-3; perhaps TRBD1 as D (6 bases). V lost 0 bases and J 4 bases, leaving 11 bases between the germline ends. CDR3 size: 15 residues. CDR1 is LGHNA and CDR2 is YSLEER in the germline V gene. This CDR3 reads CASSQDRTDSDTQYF. DNA for the CDR3: TGCGCCAGCAGCCAAGATCGGACAGATTCAGATACGCAGTATTTT.

This chain links TRBV7-2 with TRBJ2-3; 7 positions agree with TRBD1. Germline CDR1 and CDR2: SGHTA and FQGNSA. After removal of 0 bases from V and 1 base from J, the junction contained 1 base not matched to a gene. This CDR3 region has 15 residues. DNA for the CDR3: TGTGCCAGCAGCTTAGCGGGGACAGGCACAGATACGCAGTATTTT. It yields the protein CASSLAGTGTDTQYF. Full variable domain (remainder filled in from reference TRBV7-2 and TRBJ2-3): GAGVSQSPSNKVTEKGKDVELRCDPISGHTALYWYRQSLGQGLEFLIYFQGNSAPDKSGLPSDRFSAERTGGSVSTLTIQRTQQEDSAVYLCASSLAGTGTDTQYFGPGTRLTVL.

V usage is TRBV10-1 and J usage is TRBJ2-2; 7 bases are shared with TRBD1. The CDR3 runs 15 residues. The V gene's germline CDR1 is WNHNN and CDR2 SYGVQD (reference sequence). V gave up 4 bases and J gave up 0 bases; unmatched junction bases: 2. CDR3 amino acids: CASSAGQTNTGELFF. CDR3 DNA sequence: TGCGCCAGCAGTGCGGGACAGACGAACACCGGGGAGCTGTTTTTT.

The chain uses TRBV2 and TRBJ2-7, with 10 bases identical to TRBD1. Germline trimming cut 9 bases from V and 2 bases from J; bases unmatched to any gene: 4. Germline V gene lookup returns CDR1 SNHLY and CDR2 FYNNEI. The CDR3 consists of 13 residues. The CDR3 loop reads CARSGTGAYEQYF. The CDR3 nucleotides are TGTGCCAGGTCGGGGACAGGGGCCTACGAGCAGTACTTC.

The rearrangement joins TRBV6-5 to TRBJ2-7; TRBD1 matches 8 bases. The CDR3 has 13 residues. The V segment lost 6 bases and the J segment 2 bases; nucleotides outside the gene matches: 3. From germline, CDR1 is MNHEY and CDR2 SVGAGI. This chain's CDR3 is CASSETGAYEQYF. CDR3 coding DNA: TGTGCCAGCAGCGAGACAGGGGCCTACGAGCAGTACTTC.

This chain links TRBV7-9 with TRBJ1-2; 10 bases map to TRBD1. This CDR3 has 17 residues. Germline loops: CDR1 SEHNR, CDR2 FQNEAQ (reference sequence). Losses at the gene ends were 0 bases for V and 1 base for J; bases not matched to a gene: 5. In DNA, the CDR3 is TGTGCCAGCAGCTTAGCGGGACAGGGGCCGTTTAACTATGGCTACACCTTC. It translates to CASSLAGQGPFNYGYTF.

The rearrangement joins TRBV15 to TRBJ2-1; possible D gene TRBD1, 5 bases. V lost 0 bases and J 12 bases, leaving 9 bases between the germline ends. Germline V CDR1 and CDR2: LNHNV, YYDKDF (reference sequence). This CDR3 is 12 amino acids long. Here the CDR3 DNA reads TGTGCCACCAGCAGAGATGTGCAGGGGCAGTTCTTC. Translation: CATSRDVQGQFF.

As for this clone: Additional DNA sequences in this sample encode the identical CDR3. The chain is built from TRBV30 and TRBJ2-7; D remains ambiguous. CDR1 and CDR2 from the germline V gene are GTSNPN and SVGIG (reference sequence). The CDR3 has 11 residues. Trimming stripped 0 bases from V and 3 bases from J, with 3 bases between. The CDR3 coding sequence is TGTGCCTGGAGTGTACTCTACGAGCAGTACTTC. The encoded protein is CAWSVLYEQYF.

The chain couples TRBV19 to TRBJ2-7, with D maybe TRBD1 (6 bases). Trimming took 5 bases from V and 2 from J, leaving 13 bases between them. CDR1 and CDR2 (germline): LNHDA, SQIVND (reference sequence). The CDR3 totals 14 residues. The CDR3 sequence: CASSATQGPYEQYF. For the CDR3, the DNA is TGTGCCAGTAGTGCGACACAGGGCCCCTACGAGCAGTACTTC. The full variable domain, completed using reference TRBV19 and TRBJ2-7, is DGGITQSPKYLFRKEGQNVTLSCEQNLNHDAMYWYRQDPGQGLRLIYYSQIVNDFQKGDIAEGYSVSREKKESFPLTVTSAQKNPTAFYLCASSATQGPYEQYFGPGTRLTVT.

DNA of the CDR3: TGTGCCTCCAAACGTATCGGGACATCTCCTAACTATGGCTACACCTTC. Encoded protein: CASKRIGTSPNYGYTF. This chain connects TRBV9 to TRBJ1-2; TRBD1 is a possible D gene (6 bases). Germline V CDR1 and CDR2: SGDLS, YYNGEE. Deletions cut 10 bases from V and 0 bases from J, with 22 bases between. The CDR3 contains 16 residues.

V and J are TRBV28 and TRBJ2-7; TRBD2 agrees at 10 bases. The CDR3 has 14 residues. CDR1 MDHEN and CDR2 SYDVKM come from the germline V gene. J gave up 7 bases and V 3 bases, and 6 bases lay outside the gene matches. The CDR3 DNA is TGTGCCAGCAGTTTGCTTGGGACTAGCGAAGAGCAGTACTTC. Protein sequence: CASSLLGTSEEQYF.

This chain uses TRBV27 with TRBJ2-1; TRBD1 matches at 9 bases. The CDR3 runs to 15 residues. Germline V gene lookup returns CDR1 MNHEY and CDR2 SMNVEV (reference sequence). Trimming took 6 bases from V and 7 from J; bases not matched to a gene: 10. CDR3 region: CASSAPGQGKNEQFF. DNA of the CDR3: TGTGCCAGCAGCGCGCCGGGACAGGGTAAAAATGAGCAGTTCTTC.